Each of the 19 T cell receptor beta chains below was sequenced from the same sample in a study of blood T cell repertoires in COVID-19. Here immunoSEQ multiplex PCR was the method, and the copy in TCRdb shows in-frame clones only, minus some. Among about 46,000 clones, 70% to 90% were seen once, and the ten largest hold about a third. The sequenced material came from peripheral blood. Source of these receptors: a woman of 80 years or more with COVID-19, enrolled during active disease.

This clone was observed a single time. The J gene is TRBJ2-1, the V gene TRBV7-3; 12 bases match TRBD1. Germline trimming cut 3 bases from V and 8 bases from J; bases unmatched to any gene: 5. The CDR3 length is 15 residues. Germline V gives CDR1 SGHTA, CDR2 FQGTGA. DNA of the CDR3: TGTGCCAGCAGCTTGACGGGGACAGGGGGCGATGAGCAGTTCTTC. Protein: CASSLTGTGGDEQFF.

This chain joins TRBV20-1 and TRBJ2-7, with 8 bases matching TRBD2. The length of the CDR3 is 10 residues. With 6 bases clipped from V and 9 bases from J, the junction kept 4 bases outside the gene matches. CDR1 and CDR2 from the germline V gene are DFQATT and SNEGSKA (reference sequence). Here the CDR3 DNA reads TGCAGTGCAGAGAGCGGGGGGCAGTACTTC. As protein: CSAESGGQYF.

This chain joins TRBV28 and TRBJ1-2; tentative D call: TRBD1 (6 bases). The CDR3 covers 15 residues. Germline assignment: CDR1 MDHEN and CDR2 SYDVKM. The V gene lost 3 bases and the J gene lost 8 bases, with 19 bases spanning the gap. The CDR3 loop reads CASSFRVLGGRGYTF. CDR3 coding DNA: TGTGCCAGCAGTTTTCGAGTTTTAGGGGGACGGGGCTACACCTTC.

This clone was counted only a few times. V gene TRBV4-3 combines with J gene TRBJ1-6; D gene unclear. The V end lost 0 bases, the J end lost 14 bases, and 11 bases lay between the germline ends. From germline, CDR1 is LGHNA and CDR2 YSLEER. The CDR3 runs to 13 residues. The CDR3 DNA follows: TGCGCCAGCAGCCAAGATCAGGCGGGGTCCCTCCACTTT. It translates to CASSQDQAGSLHF.

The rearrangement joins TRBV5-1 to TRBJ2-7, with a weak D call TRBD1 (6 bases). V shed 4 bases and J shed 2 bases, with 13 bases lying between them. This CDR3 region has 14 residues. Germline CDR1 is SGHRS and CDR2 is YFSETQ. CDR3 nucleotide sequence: TGCGCCAGCAGCCCCGGGACAAAGGCCTACGAGCAGTACTTC. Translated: CASSPGTKAYEQYF.

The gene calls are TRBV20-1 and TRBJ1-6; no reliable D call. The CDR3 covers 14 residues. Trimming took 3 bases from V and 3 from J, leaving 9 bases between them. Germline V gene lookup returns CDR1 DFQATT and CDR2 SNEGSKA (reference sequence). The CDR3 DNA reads TGCAGTGCTAGTGTTCAGGACTATAATTCACCCCTCCACTTT. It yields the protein CSASVQDYNSPLHF.

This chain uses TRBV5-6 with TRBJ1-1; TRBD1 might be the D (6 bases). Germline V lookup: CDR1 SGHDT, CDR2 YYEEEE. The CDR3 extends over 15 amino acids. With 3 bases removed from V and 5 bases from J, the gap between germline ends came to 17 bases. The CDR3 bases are TGTGCCAGCAGCTCCCTTGGGGCCCAGGGGACTGAAGCTTTCTTT. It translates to CASSSLGAQGTEAFF.

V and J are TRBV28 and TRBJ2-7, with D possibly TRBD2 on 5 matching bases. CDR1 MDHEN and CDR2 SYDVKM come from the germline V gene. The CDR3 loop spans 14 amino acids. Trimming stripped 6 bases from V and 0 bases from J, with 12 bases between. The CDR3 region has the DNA TGTGCCAGCAGGGGTCCGGGGATCTCCTACGAGCAGTACTTC. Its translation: CASRGPGISYEQYF.

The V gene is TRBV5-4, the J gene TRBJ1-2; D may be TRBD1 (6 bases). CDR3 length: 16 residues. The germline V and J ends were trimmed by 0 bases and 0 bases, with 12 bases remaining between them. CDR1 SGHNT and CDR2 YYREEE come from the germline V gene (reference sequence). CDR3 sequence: CASSLEGDKANYGYTF. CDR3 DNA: TGTGCCAGCAGCTTGGAGGGGGACAAGGCTAACTATGGCTACACCTTC. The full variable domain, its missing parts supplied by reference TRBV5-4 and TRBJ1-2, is ETGVTQSPTHLIKTRGQQVTLRCSSQSGHNTVSWYQQALGQGPQFIFQYYREEENGRGNFPPRFSGLQFPNYSSELNVNALELDDSALYLCASSLEGDKANYGYTFGSGTRLTVV.

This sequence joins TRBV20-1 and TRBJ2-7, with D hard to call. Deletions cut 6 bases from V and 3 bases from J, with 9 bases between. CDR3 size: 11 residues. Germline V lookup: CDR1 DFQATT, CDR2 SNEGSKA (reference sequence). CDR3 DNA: TGCAGTGCCTATGACAACTACGAGCAGTACTTC. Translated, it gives CSAYDNYEQYF.

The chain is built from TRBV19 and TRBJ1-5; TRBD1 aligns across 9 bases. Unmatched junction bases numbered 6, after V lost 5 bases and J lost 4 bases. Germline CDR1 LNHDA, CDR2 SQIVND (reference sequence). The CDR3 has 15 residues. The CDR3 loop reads CASSVTGGGNQPQHF. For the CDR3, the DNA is TGTGCCAGTAGTGTCACAGGGGGCGGTAATCAGCCCCAGCATTTT.

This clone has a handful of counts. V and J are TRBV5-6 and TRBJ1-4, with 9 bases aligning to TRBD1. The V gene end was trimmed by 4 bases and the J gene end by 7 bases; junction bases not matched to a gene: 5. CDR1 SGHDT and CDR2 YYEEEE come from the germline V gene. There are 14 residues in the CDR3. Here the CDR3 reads CASSQTGGGEKLFF. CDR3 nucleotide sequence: TGTGCCAGCAGCCAGACAGGGGGAGGTGAAAAACTGTTTTTT.

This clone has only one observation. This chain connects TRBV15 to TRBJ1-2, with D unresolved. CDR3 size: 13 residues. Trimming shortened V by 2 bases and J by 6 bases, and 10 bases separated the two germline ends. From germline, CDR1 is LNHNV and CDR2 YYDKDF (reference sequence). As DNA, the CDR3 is TGTGCCACCAGCAGACCGGGAGTCGATGGCTACACCTTC. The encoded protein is CATSRPGVDGYTF.

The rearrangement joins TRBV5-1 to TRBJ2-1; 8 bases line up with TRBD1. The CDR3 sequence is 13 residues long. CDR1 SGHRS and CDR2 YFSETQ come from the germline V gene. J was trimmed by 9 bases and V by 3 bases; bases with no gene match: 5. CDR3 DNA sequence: TGCGCCAGCAGCTCCTCGACAGGGGCTGAGCAGTTCTTC. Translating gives CASSSSTGAEQFF.

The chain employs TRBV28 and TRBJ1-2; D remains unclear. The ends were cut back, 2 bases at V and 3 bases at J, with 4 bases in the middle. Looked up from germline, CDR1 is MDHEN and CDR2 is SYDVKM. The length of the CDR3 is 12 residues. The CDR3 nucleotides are TGTGCCAGCAGTTTACGAGACTATGGCTACACCTTC. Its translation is CASSLRDYGYTF.

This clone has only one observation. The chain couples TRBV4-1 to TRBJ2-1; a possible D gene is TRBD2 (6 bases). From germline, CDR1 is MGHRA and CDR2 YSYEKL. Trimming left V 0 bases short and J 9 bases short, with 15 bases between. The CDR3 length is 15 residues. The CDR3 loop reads CASSQDATAGLEQFF. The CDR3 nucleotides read TGCGCCAGCAGCCAAGACGCGACCGCGGGACTTGAGCAGTTCTTC.

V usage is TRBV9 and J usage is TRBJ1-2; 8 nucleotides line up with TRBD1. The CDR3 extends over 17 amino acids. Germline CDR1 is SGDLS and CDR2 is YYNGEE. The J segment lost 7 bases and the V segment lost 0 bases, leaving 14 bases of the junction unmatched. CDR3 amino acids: CASSVALPGQGVSGYTF. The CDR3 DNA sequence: TGTGCCAGCAGCGTAGCCTTACCTGGACAGGGAGTAAGTGGCTACACCTTC.

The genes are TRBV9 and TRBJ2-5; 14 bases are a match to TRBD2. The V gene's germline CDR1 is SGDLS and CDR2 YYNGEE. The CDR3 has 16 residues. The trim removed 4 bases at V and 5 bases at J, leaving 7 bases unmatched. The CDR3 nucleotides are TGTGCCAGCAGCCCCGGGACTAGCGGGAGTCCGGAGACCCAGTACTTC. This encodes CASSPGTSGSPETQYF.

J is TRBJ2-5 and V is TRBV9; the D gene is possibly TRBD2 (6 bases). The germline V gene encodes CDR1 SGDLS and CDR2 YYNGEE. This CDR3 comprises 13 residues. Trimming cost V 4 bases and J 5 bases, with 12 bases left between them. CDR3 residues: CASSFEAGETQYF. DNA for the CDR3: TGTGCCAGCAGCTTCGAGGCGGGGGAGACCCAGTACTTC.